Listed below are T cell receptor beta chains from one sample, sequenced in a study of control samples from healthy donors and cancer patients. Repertoires were generated with immunoSEQ multiplex PCR, while TCRdb's copy carries only in-frame clones and drops some. The sample has roughly 120,000 clones; roughly 90% are singletons. The specimen sequenced was blood. These TCRs come from a man aged 45-60 years in good health. The conserved cysteine and the conserved F or W are not part of the CDR3 here. For some rows the clone size is stated as once, few or many, or as a class when expanded; others skip it.

v_gene	j_gene	abundance	CDR3aa
TRBV4-2	TRBJ2-3	NA	ASSRGTSGGRDTQY
TRBV10-2	TRBJ2-6	NA	ASQLWASTGANVLT
TRBV27	TRBJ2-5	NA	ASSPGQGRRETQY
TRBV29-1	TRBJ2-1	once	SVDDYHRWEQF
TRBV5-5	TRBJ2-7	NA	ASSLLAGGNYEQY
TRBV5-1	TRBJ2-7	NA	ASSFLAGDSYEQY
TRBV14	TRBJ1-6	NA	ASSWTRGSPLH
TRBV2	TRBJ1-5	NA	ASTEGVVGQPQH
TRBV29-1	TRBJ1-2	NA	SVVGQGNSGYT
TRBV12-5	TRBJ1-2	NA	ASVRDTVFGYT
TRBV2	TRBJ2-2	once	ASSLRSGGPNTGELF
TRBV7-3	TRBJ2-5	NA	ASSLSGSGETQY
TRBV20-1	TRBJ1-1	few	SASWLVTEAF
TRBV6-1	TRBJ2-7	NA	ASSDGTGGREQY
TRBV12-3/TRBV12-4	TRBJ1-1	NA	ASSLAARTEAF
TRBV4-1	TRBJ2-5	NA	ASSQDAGVETQY
TRBV9	TRBJ2-1	NA	ASSVAYGYNEQF
TRBV20-1	TRBJ1-1	once	SAPVNTEAF
TRBV2	TRBJ1-2	NA	ASRQGYPYEGYT
TRBV19	TRBJ1-5	NA	ASRRPENSNQPQH
TRBV5-1	TRBJ1-2	NA	ASSTGGSANYGYT
TRBV2	TRBJ2-1	NA	ASSESPGTYNEQF
TRBV13	TRBJ2-5	once	ASSAGDRGTQY
TRBV6-5	TRBJ2-2	once	ASSYIAGTGELF
TRBV4-2	TRBJ1-1	NA	ASSRNRVTNTEAF
TRBV6-5	TRBJ2-5	NA	ASRRGQGAFETQY
TRBV2	TRBJ2-3	NA	ASSGDRPTDTQY
TRBV19	TRBJ2-3	once	ASSMDLAGVGTDTQY
TRBV5-8	TRBJ1-2	NA	ASSSTGYYGYT
TRBV2	TRBJ2-1	NA	ASSDGGREQF
TRBV12-3/TRBV12-4	TRBJ1-2	NA	ASSFFGDYGYT
TRBV9	TRBJ2-1	once	ASSVGQGDEQF
TRBV11-2	TRBJ2-1	NA	ASSYRLAGSNEQF
TRBV3-1/TRBV3-2	TRBJ1-4	NA	ASSQVTGQRYEKLF
TRBV3-1/TRBV3-2	TRBJ2-2	NA	ASSQVDSTPFTGELF
TRBV15	TRBJ2-1	NA	ATSWRRGTYNEQF
TRBV5-1	TRBJ2-7	NA	ASSLAAGIGYEQY
TRBV12-3/TRBV12-4	TRBJ2-3	NA	ASSLSGTGMY
TRBV15	TRBJ1-6	once	ATSSSYNSPLH
TRBV6-2/TRBV6-3	TRBJ1-6	NA	ASSTGALNSPLH
TRBV11-1	TRBJ2-1	NA	ASRKTGAGDEQF
TRBV7-2	TRBJ2-6	NA	ASSLVRSGANVLT
TRBV5-1	TRBJ2-6	NA	ASRGGVSGSGANVLT
TRBV3-1/TRBV3-2	TRBJ1-2	NA	ASSQDQDLYGYT
TRBV11-2	TRBJ2-5	NA	ASSQGQPRGETQY
TRBV6-1	TRBJ2-5	once	ASSEASTGGAGY
TRBV30	TRBJ2-3	NA	AWSGIGTVLDTQY
TRBV7-9	TRBJ1-1	NA	ASSRIMNTEAF
TRBV6-2/TRBV6-3	TRBJ1-2	NA	ASSITKDRARRSYGYT
TRBV6-5	TRBJ2-5	NA	ASRTSGKETQY